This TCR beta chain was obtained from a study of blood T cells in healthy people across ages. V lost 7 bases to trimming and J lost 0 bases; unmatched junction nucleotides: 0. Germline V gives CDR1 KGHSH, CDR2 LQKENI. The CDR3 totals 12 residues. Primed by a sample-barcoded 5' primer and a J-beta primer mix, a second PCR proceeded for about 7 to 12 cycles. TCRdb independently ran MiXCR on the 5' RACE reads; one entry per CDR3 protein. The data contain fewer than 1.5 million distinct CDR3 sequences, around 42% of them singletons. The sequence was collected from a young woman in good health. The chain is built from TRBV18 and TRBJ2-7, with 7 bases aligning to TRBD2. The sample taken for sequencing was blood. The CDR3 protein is CASCGSSYEQYF. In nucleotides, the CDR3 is TGTGCCAGCTGCGGGAGCTCCTACGAGCAGTACTTC.